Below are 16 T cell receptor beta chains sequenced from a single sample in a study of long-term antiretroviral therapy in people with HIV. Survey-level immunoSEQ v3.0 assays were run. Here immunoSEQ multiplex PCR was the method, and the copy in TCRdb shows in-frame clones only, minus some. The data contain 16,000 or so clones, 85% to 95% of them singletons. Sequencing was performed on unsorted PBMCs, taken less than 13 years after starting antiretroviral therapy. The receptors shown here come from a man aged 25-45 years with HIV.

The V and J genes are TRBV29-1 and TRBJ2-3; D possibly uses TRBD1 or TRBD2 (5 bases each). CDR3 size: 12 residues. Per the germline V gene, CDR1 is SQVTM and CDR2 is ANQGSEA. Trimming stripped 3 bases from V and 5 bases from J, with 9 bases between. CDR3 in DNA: TGCAGCGTTGATGAGGGGCAAGATACGCAGTATTTT. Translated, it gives CSVDEGQDTQYF.

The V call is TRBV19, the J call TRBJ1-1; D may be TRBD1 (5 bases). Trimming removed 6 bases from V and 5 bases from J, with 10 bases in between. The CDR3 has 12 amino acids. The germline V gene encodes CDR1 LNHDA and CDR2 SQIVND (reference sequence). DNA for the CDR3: TGTGCCAGTAGCATCAGGGAGACTGAAGCTTTCTTT. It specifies CASSIRETEAFF.

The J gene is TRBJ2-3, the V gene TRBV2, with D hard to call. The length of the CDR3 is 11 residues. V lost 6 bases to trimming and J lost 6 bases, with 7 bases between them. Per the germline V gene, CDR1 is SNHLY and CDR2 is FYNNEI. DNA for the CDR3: TGTGCCAGCAGAATAGGTGATACGCAGTATTTT. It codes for CASRIGDTQYF. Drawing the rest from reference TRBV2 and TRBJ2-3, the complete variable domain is EPEVTQTPSHQVTQMGQEVILRCVPISNHLYFYWYRQILGQKVEFLVSFYNNEISEKSEIFDDQFSVERPDGSNFTLKIRSTKLEDSAMYFCASRIGDTQYFGPGTRLTVL.

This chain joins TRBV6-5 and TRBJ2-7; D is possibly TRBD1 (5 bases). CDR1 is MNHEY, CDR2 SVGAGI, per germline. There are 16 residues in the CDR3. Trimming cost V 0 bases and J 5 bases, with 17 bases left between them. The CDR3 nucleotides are TGTGCCAGCAGTTACTCCCTGGGGCAGGTCGTCGACGAGCAGTACTTC. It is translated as CASSYSLGQVVDEQYF.

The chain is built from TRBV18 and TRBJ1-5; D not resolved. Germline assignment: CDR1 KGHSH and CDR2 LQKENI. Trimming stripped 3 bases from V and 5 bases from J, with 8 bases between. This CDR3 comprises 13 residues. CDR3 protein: CASSPSEDQPQHF. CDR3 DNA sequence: TGTGCCAGCTCACCCTCGGAGGATCAGCCCCAGCATTTT.

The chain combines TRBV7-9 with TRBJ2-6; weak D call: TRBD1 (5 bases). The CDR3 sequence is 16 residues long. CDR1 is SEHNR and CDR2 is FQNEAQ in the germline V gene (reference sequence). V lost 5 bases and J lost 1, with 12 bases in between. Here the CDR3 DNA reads TGTGCCAGCAGCCCTCGCACAGGTTCTGGGGCCAACGTCCTGACTTTC. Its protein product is CASSPRTGSGANVLTF.

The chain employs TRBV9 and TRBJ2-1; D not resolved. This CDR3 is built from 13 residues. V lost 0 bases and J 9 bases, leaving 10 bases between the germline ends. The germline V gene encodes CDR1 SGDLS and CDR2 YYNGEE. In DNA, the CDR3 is TGTGCCAGCAGCGTAGACACGGATACTGAGCAGTTCTTC. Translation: CASSVDTDTEQFF.

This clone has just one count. The CDR3 spells CASSSLPGGRTDTQYF. CDR3 nucleotides: TGCGCCAGCAGCTCCCTTCCGGGGGGACGCACAGATACGCAGTATTTT. V and J are TRBV5-1 and TRBJ2-3, with TRBD2 matching 7 bases. Germline loops: CDR1 SGHRS, CDR2 YFSETQ. The CDR3 is 16 residues long. The J segment lost 1 base and the V segment lost 3 bases, leaving 8 bases of the junction unmatched.

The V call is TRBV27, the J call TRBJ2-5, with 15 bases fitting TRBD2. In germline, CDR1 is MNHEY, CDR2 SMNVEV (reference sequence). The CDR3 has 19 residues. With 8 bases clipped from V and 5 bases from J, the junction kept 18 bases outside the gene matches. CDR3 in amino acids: CASHERGWGLAGGRETQYF. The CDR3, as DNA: TGTGCCAGCCACGAGAGGGGTTGGGGACTAGCGGGGGGCCGGGAGACCCAGTACTTC.

CDR3 region: CASSLERWDPATDTQYF. CDR3 nucleotide sequence: TGTGCCAGCAGCTTGGAACGGTGGGACCCCGCCACAGATACGCAGTATTTT. V gene TRBV5-4 combines with J gene TRBJ2-3, with D possibly called TRBD1 or TRBD2 (5 bases each). Germline CDR1 is SGHNT and CDR2 is YYREEE (reference sequence). Trimming cost V 0 bases and J 2 bases, with 16 bases left between them. The CDR3 runs to 17 residues.

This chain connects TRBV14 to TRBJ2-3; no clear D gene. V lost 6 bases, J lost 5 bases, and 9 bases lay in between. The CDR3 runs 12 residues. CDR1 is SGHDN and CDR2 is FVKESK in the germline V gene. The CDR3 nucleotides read TGTGCCAGCAGGGCGCTAGGAGATACGCAGTATTTT. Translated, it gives CASRALGDTQYF.

CDR3 nucleotides: TGTGCCAGCAGGGGAACGGGGGTATGGAATGAGCAGTTCTTC. Its translation is CASRGTGVWNEQFF. V and J are TRBV6-1 and TRBJ2-1; perhaps TRBD2 as D (6 bases). Deletions cut 6 bases from V and 7 bases from J, with 16 bases between. This CDR3 comprises 14 residues. The germline V gene encodes CDR1 MNHNS and CDR2 SASEGT.

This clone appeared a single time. The CDR3 here is CASSFQDWAYEQYV. For the CDR3, the DNA is TGTGCCAGCAGCTTCCAGGACTGGGCCTACGAGCAGTACGTC. This chain uses TRBV7-2 with TRBJ2-7, with a possible D match to TRBD2 (5 bases). Germline V CDR1 and CDR2: SGHTA, FQGNSA. The V end lost 3 bases, the J end lost 2 bases, and 11 bases lay between the germline ends. CDR3 length: 14 amino acids.

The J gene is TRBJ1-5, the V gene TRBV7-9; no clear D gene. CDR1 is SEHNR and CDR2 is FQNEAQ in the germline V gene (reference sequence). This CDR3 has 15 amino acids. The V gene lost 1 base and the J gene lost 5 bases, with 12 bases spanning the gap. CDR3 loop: CASSLGALKDQPQHF. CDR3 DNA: TGTGCCAGCAGCTTAGGGGCCCTTAAGGATCAGCCCCAGCATTTT.

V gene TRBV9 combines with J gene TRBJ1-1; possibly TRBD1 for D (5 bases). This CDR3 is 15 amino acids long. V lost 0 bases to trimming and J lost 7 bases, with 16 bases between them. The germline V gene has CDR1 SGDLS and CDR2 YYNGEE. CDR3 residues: CASSVGVWETDEAFF. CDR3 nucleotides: TGTGCCAGCAGCGTAGGGGTTTGGGAGACAGATGAAGCTTTCTTT.

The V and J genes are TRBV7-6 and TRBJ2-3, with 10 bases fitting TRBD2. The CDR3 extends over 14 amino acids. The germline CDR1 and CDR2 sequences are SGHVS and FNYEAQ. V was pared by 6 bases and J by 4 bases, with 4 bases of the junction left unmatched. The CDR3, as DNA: TGTGCCAGCAGTGGGACTAGCGCCGCAGATACGCAGTATTTT. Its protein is CASSGTSAADTQYF.